These T cell receptor beta chains were read from a single sample in a study of CD4 T cells in relation to SARS-CoV-2 and coronaviruses. Some clones are missing from TCRdb's copy, which holds only in-frame ones; the method was immunoSEQ multiplex PCR. Here the sample spans 58,000 or so clones, about 91% being singletons. Specimen: naive CD4+ T cells from PBMCs. All receptors come from an adult with COVID-19. Both conserved end residues are part of each CDR3. The size of a clone is reported for some rows only, either as once, few or many, or as a class for expanded clones.

j_call: TRBJ2-7
v_call: TRBV7-3
cdr3_length: 15
clone_size: NA
cdr3_aa: CASSLNGGPSYEQYF

j_call: TRBJ2-3
v_call: TRBV7-6
cdr3_length: 17
clone_size: NA
cdr3_aa: CASSLASARSSTDTQYF

j_call: TRBJ2-3
v_call: TRBV28
cdr3_length: 15
clone_size: NA
cdr3_aa: CASSLSRGYTDTQYF

j_call: TRBJ2-7
v_call: TRBV19
cdr3_length: 13
clone_size: NA
cdr3_aa: CASSPRGAYEQYF

j_call: TRBJ2-3
v_call: TRBV25-1
cdr3_length: 17
clone_size: NA
cdr3_aa: CASSAWAGIERTDTQYF

j_call: TRBJ2-2
v_call: TRBV7-9
cdr3_length: 13
clone_size: NA
cdr3_aa: CASSLGGYGELFF

j_call: TRBJ2-3
v_call: TRBV4-2
cdr3_length: 18
clone_size: NA
cdr3_aa: CASSRPGLAGGPTDTQYF

j_call: TRBJ2-1
v_call: TRBV20-1
cdr3_length: 11
clone_size: NA
cdr3_aa: CSAREYNEQFF

j_call: TRBJ1-2
v_call: TRBV7-2
cdr3_length: 12
clone_size: NA
cdr3_aa: CASTQGWEIYTF

j_call: TRBJ2-7
v_call: TRBV2
cdr3_length: 13
clone_size: NA
cdr3_aa: CASNRAGLYEQYF

j_call: TRBJ2-2
v_call: TRBV3-1/TRBV3-2
cdr3_length: 14
clone_size: NA
cdr3_aa: CASSRGGGTGELFF

j_call: TRBJ1-6
v_call: TRBV19
cdr3_length: 13
clone_size: NA
cdr3_aa: CASKDRGDSPLHF

j_call: TRBJ2-7
v_call: TRBV21-1
cdr3_length: 15
clone_size: NA
cdr3_aa: CASSAGTSENYEQYF

j_call: TRBJ2-1
v_call: TRBV5-6
cdr3_length: 14
clone_size: NA
cdr3_aa: CASSLVGTGEKGFF

j_call: TRBJ2-5
v_call: TRBV10-3
cdr3_length: 13
clone_size: NA
cdr3_aa: CAIRSGTQETQYF

j_call: TRBJ2-2
v_call: TRBV6-5
cdr3_length: 13
clone_size: NA
cdr3_aa: CATSPSDTGELFF

j_call: TRBJ1-2
v_call: TRBV5-1
cdr3_length: 15
clone_size: once
cdr3_aa: CASSQDSPSRYGYTF

j_call: TRBJ1-1
v_call: TRBV19
cdr3_length: 12
clone_size: NA
cdr3_aa: CASSPRGAEAFF

j_call: TRBJ1-1
v_call: TRBV2
cdr3_length: 13
clone_size: NA
cdr3_aa: CASSGTANTEAFF

j_call: TRBJ1-2
v_call: TRBV27
cdr3_length: 14
clone_size: NA
cdr3_aa: CASSPRQGASGYTF

j_call: TRBJ2-3
v_call: TRBV5-1
cdr3_length: 18
clone_size: NA
cdr3_aa: CASSLGLAGGFSTDTQYF

j_call: TRBJ2-1
v_call: TRBV21-1
cdr3_length: 12
clone_size: NA
cdr3_aa: CASRNSPNEQFF

j_call: TRBJ2-3
v_call: TRBV5-6
cdr3_length: 13
clone_size: NA
cdr3_aa: CASSWDFTDTQYF

j_call: TRBJ2-5
v_call: TRBV6-2/TRBV6-3
cdr3_length: 18
clone_size: once
cdr3_aa: CASSYYLPTSGSLETQYF

j_call: TRBJ1-1
v_call: TRBV5-1
cdr3_length: 13
clone_size: NA
cdr3_aa: CASSLGQPTEAFF

j_call: TRBJ2-1
v_call: TRBV5-4
cdr3_length: 20
clone_size: NA
cdr3_aa: CASSLPSGLAGGPSSSEQFF

j_call: TRBJ2-3
v_call: TRBV28
cdr3_length: 16
clone_size: NA
cdr3_aa: CASSTRDRGGTDTQYF

j_call: TRBJ2-1
v_call: TRBV7-2
cdr3_length: 16
clone_size: NA
cdr3_aa: CASSLLPSGSLHEQFF

j_call: TRBJ2-2
v_call: TRBV30
cdr3_length: 14
clone_size: few
cdr3_aa: CAWSGGAATGELFF

j_call: TRBJ1-4
v_call: TRBV16
cdr3_length: 15
clone_size: NA
cdr3_aa: CASSVRGGENEKLFF

j_call: TRBJ2-1
v_call: TRBV29-1
cdr3_length: 13
clone_size: NA
cdr3_aa: CSVEVPGGPRVFF

j_call: TRBJ2-3
v_call: TRBV6-5
cdr3_length: 14
clone_size: NA
cdr3_aa: CASSRQADTDTQYF

j_call: TRBJ1-5
v_call: TRBV15
cdr3_length: 14
clone_size: NA
cdr3_aa: CATSSWGPNQPQHF

j_call: TRBJ1-1
v_call: TRBV7-8
cdr3_length: 15
clone_size: few
cdr3_aa: CASSPLAGTFTEAFF

j_call: TRBJ2-7
v_call: TRBV28
cdr3_length: 13
clone_size: NA
cdr3_aa: CASKSPGIYEQYF

j_call: TRBJ2-7
v_call: TRBV18
cdr3_length: 14
clone_size: NA
cdr3_aa: CASSPLQGPYEQYF

j_call: TRBJ1-5
v_call: TRBV5-1
cdr3_length: 13
clone_size: NA
cdr3_aa: CASRRGANQPQHF

j_call: TRBJ2-1
v_call: TRBV3-1/TRBV3-2
cdr3_length: 15
clone_size: NA
cdr3_aa: CASSQGGRAGNEQFF

j_call: TRBJ2-3
v_call: TRBV24-1
cdr3_length: 14
clone_size: NA
cdr3_aa: CATSDGDAGDTQYF

j_call: TRBJ2-1
v_call: TRBV4-1
cdr3_length: 16
clone_size: NA
cdr3_aa: CASSLPGLAAANEQFF

j_call: TRBJ2-2
v_call: TRBV9
cdr3_length: 14
clone_size: NA
cdr3_aa: CASSGDRVAGELFF

j_call: TRBJ2-2
v_call: TRBV4-2
cdr3_length: 14
clone_size: NA
cdr3_aa: CASQAGGNTGELFF

j_call: TRBJ2-7
v_call: TRBV19
cdr3_length: 11
clone_size: NA
cdr3_aa: CASTWGDEQYF

j_call: TRBJ1-5
v_call: TRBV19
cdr3_length: 13
clone_size: NA
cdr3_aa: CATRQNSNQPQHF

j_call: TRBJ1-1
v_call: TRBV5-1
cdr3_length: 15
clone_size: NA
cdr3_aa: CASSPFVTGNTEAFF

j_call: TRBJ1-2
v_call: TRBV19
cdr3_length: 13
clone_size: NA
cdr3_aa: CASRGTVFFGYTF

j_call: TRBJ2-1
v_call: TRBV2
cdr3_length: 18
clone_size: NA
cdr3_aa: CASDGTSGRVRSYNEQFF

j_call: TRBJ2-1
v_call: TRBV27
cdr3_length: 19
clone_size: NA
cdr3_aa: CASSLSPGLDRRTYNEQFF

j_call: TRBJ2-5
v_call: TRBV5-6
cdr3_length: 15
clone_size: NA
cdr3_aa: CASSLTLTGLETQYF

j_call: TRBJ2-3
v_call: TRBV3-1/TRBV3-2
cdr3_length: 16
clone_size: NA
cdr3_aa: CASSQDQGEITDTQYF

j_call: TRBJ1-2
v_call: TRBV6-5
cdr3_length: 15
clone_size: NA
cdr3_aa: CASRPSGQGGYGYTF

j_call: TRBJ1-3
v_call: TRBV24-1
cdr3_length: 14
clone_size: few
cdr3_aa: CATSDPTGGNTIYF

j_call: TRBJ2-7
v_call: TRBV10-3
cdr3_length: 14
clone_size: once
cdr3_aa: CAISESTGSYEQYF